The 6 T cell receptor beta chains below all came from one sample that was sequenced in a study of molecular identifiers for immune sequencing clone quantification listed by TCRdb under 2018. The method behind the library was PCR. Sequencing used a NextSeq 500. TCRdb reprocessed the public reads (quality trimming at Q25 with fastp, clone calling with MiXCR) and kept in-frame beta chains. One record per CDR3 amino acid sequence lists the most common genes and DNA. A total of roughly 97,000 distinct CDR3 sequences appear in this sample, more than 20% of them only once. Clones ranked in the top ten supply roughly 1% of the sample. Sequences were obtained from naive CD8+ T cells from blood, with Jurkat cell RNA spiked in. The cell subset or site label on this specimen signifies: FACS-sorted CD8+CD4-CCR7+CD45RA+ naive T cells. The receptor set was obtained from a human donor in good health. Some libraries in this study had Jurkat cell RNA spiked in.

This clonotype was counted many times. In DNA form, the CDR3 reads TGCGCCAGCAGCTTGGATCCGGGAAGCACAGATACGCAGTATTTT. Translation gives CASSLDPGSTDTQYF. This sequence joins TRBV5-1 and TRBJ2-3; a weak D match, TRBD2 (5 bases). V shed 0 bases and J shed 0 bases, with 8 bases lying between them. CDR3 size: 15 residues. Germline CDR1 is SGHRS and CDR2 is YFSETQ.

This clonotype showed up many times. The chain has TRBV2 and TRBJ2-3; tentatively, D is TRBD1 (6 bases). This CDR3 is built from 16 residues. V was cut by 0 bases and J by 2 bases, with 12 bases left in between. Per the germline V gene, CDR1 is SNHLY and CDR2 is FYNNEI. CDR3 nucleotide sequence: TGTGCCAGCAGTGAAGCGCGGACAGCCAACACAGATACGCAGTATTTT. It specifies CASSEARTANTDTQYF.

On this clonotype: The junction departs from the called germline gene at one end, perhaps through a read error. The CDR3 region is CASSMGAGRTDTQCF. CDR3 nucleotides: TGTGCCAGTAGTATGGGGGCAGGCCGCACAGATACGCAGTGTTTT. V usage is TRBV19 and J usage is TRBJ2-3; possibly TRBD1 for D (6 bases). CDR1 is LNHDA, CDR2 SQIVND, per germline (reference sequence). The CDR3 extends over 15 amino acids.

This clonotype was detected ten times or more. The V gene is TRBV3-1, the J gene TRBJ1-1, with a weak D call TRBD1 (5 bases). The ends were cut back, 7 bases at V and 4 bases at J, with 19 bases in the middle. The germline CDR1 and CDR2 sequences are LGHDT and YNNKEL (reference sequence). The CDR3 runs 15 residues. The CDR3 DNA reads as TGTGCCAGCACCCCAAGAGGGGCTGGCGGCACTGAAGCTTTCTTT. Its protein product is CASTPRGAGGTEAFF.

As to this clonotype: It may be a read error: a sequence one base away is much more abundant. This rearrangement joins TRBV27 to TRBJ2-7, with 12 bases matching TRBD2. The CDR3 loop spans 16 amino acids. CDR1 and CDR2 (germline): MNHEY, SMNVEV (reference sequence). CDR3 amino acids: CASSFLLAGGPYEQSF. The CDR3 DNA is TGTGCCAGCAGTTTCCTACTAGCGGGAGGACCCTACGAGCAGTCCTTC.

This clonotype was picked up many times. DNA of the CDR3: TGTGCCAGCAGTTATACTTTAGGGACACGCTACGAGCAGTACTTC. This codes for CASSYTLGTRYEQYF. The chain carries TRBV6-5 and TRBJ2-7, with a possible D match to TRBD1 (6 bases). This CDR3 is built from 15 residues. Germline V gives CDR1 MNHEY, CDR2 SVGAGI. The germline V and J ends were trimmed by 3 bases and 3 bases, with 15 bases remaining between them.